This TCR beta chain stems from a study of human T cells and chemical hapten exposure. The wider study: Patch tests applied 0.01% DPC to the upper back, read at 6 days. It was small differences in pooled library volume that mainly caused per-sample TCR yields to vary.

J gave up 0 bases and V 4 bases, and 5 bases lay outside the gene matches. CDR1 and CDR2 (germline): LGHNA, YNFKEQ. This CDR3 is 15 amino acids long. This clonotype was counted at least ten times. Time point in this sample: patch test 3, about 24 weeks after DPC sensitization. Stated treatment: therapeutic diphenylcyclopropenone sensitization with weekly scalp DPC. As originally analysed: TCRs per sample had a median of approximately 88,000 and ranged from roughly 23,224 to 700,000. One entry per CDR3 protein results from TCRdb running MiXCR on the RACE reads. The V and J calls were not made by the authors but by TCRdb's processing. The sample lists fewer than 100,000 distinct CDR3 sequences; under 13% were seen once.

This receptor was identified in a young woman with alopecia areata. Some clones in this sample may be carry-over from other donors' samples. The specimen was whole blood, collected in connection with sensitization to the hapten diphenylcyclopropenone (DPC). The chain uses TRBV4-2 and TRBJ1-2; 7 positions match TRBD1. The CDR3, as DNA: TGTGCCAGCAGCCCGGCCGGACAGGCTAACTATGGCTACACCTTC. Residues: CASSPAGQANYGYTF.